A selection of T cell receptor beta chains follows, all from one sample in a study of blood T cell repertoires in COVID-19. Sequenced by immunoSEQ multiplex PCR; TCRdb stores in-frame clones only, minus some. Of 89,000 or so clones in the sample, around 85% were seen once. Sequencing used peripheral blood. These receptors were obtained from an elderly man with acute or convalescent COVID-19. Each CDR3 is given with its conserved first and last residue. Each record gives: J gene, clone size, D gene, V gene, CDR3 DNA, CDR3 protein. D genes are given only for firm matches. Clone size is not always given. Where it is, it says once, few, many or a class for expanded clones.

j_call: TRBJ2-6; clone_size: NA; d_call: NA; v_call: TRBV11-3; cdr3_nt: TGTGCCAGCAGCTTGACAGGGACTGGGTCTGGGGCCAACGTCCTGACTTTC; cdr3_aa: CASSLTGTGSGANVLTF
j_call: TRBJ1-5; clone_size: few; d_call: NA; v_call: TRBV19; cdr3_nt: TGTGCCAGTAGTATATTGGCAGGGTGGGACAATCAGCCCCAGCATTTT; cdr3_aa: CASSILAGWDNQPQHF
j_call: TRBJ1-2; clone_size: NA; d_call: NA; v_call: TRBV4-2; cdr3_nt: TGTGCCAGCAGCCAAGAGGTCGGGTTGGTTGGCTACACCTTC; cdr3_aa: CASSQEVGLVGYTF
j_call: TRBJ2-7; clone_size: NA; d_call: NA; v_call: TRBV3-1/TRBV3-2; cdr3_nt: TGTGCCAGCAGCCAAGGTAGGGGTTCCGACGAGCAGTACTTC; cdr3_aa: CASSQGRGSDEQYF
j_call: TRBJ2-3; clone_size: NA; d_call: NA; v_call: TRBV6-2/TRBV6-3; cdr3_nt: TGTGCCAGCAGCCCTACCGGTCCGGGATCACCTAGCACAGATACGCAGTATTTT; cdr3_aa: CASSPTGPGSPSTDTQYF
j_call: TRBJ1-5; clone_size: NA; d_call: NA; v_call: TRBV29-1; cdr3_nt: TGCAGCGTTGAATTTGCGGTTGGTCAGCCCCAGCATTTT; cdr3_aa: CSVEFAVGQPQHF
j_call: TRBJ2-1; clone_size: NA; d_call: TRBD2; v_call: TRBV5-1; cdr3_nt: TGCGCCAGCAGGACGCGGGAGTACAATGAGCAGTTCTTC; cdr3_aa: CASRTREYNEQFF
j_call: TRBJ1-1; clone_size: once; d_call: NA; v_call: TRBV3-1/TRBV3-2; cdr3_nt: TGTGCCAGCAGCCAAAGGGGCGGGGGGACTGAAGCTTTCTTT; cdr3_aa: CASSQRGGGTEAFF
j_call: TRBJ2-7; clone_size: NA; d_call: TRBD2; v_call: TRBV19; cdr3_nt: TGTGCCAGTAGTATGCTCCCGGGACCAGCGGGAGAGCAGTACTTC; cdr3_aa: CASSMLPGPAGEQYF
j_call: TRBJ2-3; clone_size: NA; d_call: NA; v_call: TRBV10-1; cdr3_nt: TGCGCCAGCAGTGAGGACTGGGGCGATACGCAGTATTTT; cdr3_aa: CASSEDWGDTQYF
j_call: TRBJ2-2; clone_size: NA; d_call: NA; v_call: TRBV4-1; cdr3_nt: TGCGCCAGCAGCCTTAGCCACAACACCGGGGAGCTGTTTTTT; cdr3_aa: CASSLSHNTGELFF
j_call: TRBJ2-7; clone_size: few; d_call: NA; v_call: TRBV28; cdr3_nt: TGTGCCAGCAGTCCCCAAGCTGGGGCGACCTACGAGCAGTACTTC; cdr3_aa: CASSPQAGATYEQYF
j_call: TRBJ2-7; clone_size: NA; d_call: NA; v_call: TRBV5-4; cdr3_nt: TGTGCCAGCAGCTTGGACTCAGGGGCGACCGAGCAGTACTTC; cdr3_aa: CASSLDSGATEQYF
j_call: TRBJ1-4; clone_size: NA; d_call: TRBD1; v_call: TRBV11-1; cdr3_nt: TGTGCCAGCAGCCCCCCGGGACAGGGGGTCGAAAAACTGTTTTTT; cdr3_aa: CASSPPGQGVEKLFF
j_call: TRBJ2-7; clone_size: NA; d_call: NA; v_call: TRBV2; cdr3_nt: TGTGCCAGCAGTGCCCCCCAGGCTTACGAGCAGTACTTC; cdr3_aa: CASSAPQAYEQYF
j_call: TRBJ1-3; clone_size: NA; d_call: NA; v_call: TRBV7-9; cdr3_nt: TGTGCCAGCAGCTCCGATTGGGAGTCTGGAAACACCATATATTTT; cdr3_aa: CASSSDWESGNTIYF
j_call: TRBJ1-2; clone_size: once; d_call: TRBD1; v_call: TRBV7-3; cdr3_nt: TGTGCCAGCAGCTTGGACAGGGCTGGCTACACCTTC; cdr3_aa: CASSLDRAGYTF
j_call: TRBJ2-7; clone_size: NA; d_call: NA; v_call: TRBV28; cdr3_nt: TGTGCCAGCAGTTTATTCGGGGACTTACCCTACGAATACGAGCAGTACTTC; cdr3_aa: CASSLFGDLPYEYEQYF
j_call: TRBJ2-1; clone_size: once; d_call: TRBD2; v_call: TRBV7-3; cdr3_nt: TGTGCCAGCAGCTTAGGTGGACTAGCGGGAGTAGGGCTCTTCTTC; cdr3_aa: CASSLGGLAGVGLFF
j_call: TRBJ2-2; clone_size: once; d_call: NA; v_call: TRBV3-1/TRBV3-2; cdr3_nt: TGTGCCAGCAGCCCCGGGGTGGGCGGTTCGAACACCGGGGAGCTGTTTTTT; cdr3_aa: CASSPGVGGSNTGELFF
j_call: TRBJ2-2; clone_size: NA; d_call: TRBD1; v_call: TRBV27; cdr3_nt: TGTGCCAGCAGTCAAAGGGGGCCCTTTGCGAACACCGGGGAGCTGTTTTTT; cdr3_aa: CASSQRGPFANTGELFF
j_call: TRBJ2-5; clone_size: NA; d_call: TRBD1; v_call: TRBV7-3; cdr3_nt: TGTGCCAGCAGCCGGACCGGGACAGGGACTGAGAAGACCCAGTACTTC; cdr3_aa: CASSRTGTGTEKTQYF
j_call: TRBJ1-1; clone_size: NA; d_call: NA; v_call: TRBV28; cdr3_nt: TGTGCCAGCAGTTCCGCGATGGGGGGAGCGACTGAAGCTTTCTTT; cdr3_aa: CASSSAMGGATEAFF
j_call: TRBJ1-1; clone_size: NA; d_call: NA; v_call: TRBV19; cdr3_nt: TGTGCCAGTAGCAGTGATGGCCCCATGAACACTGAAGCTTTCTTT; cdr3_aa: CASSSDGPMNTEAFF
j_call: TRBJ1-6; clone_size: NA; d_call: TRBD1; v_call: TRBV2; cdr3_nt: TGTGCCAGCAGTGAAGCGCGAGGGACAGGGGTTTCACCCCTCCACTTT; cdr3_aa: CASSEARGTGVSPLHF
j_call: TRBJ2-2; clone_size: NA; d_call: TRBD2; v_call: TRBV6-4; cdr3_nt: TGTGCCAGCAGTCGGGAGGGAGGATCGAACACCGGGGAGCTGTTTTTT; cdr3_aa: CASSREGGSNTGELFF
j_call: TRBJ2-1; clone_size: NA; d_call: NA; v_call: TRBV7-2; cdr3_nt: TGTGCCAGCAGCTTGCGTCAGGGGTGGGATGAGCAGTTCTTC; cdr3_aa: CASSLRQGWDEQFF
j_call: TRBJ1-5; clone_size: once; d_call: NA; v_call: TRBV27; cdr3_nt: TGTGCCAGCAGTCAACAGGGACACAATAGCAATCAGCCCCAGCATTTT; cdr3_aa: CASSQQGHNSNQPQHF
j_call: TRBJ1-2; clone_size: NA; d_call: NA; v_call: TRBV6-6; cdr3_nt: TGTGCCAGCAGCAGAGAGGGGGTTAGGTATGGCTACACCTTC; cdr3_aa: CASSREGVRYGYTF